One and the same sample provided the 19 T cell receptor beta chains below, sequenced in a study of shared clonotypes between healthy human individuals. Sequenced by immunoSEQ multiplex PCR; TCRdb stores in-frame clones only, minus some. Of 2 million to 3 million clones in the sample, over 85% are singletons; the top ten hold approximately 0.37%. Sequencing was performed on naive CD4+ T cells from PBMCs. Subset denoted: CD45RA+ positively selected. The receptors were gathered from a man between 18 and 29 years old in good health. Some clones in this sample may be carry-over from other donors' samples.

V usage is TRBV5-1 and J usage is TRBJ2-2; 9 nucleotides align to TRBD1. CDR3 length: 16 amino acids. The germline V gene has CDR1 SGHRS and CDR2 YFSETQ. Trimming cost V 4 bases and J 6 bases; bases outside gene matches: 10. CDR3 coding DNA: TGCGCCAGCAGCACTACAGGGGGCGCTTACGCCGGGGAGCTGTTTTTT. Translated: CASSTTGGAYAGELFF.

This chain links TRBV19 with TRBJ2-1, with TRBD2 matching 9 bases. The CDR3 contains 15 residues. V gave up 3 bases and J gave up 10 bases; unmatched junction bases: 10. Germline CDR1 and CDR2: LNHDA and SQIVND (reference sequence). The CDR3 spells CASSIGLATAAEQFF. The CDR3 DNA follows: TGTGCCAGTAGTATTGGACTAGCGACCGCCGCGGAGCAGTTCTTC. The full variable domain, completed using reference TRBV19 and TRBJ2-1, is DGGITQSPKYLFRKEGQNVTLSCEQNLNHDAMYWYRQDPGQGLRLIYYSQIVNDFQKGDIAEGYSVSREKKESFPLTVTSAQKNPTAFYLCASSIGLATAAEQFFGPGTRLTVL.

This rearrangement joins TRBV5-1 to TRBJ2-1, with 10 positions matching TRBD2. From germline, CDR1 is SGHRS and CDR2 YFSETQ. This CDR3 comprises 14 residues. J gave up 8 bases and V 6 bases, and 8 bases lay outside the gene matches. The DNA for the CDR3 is TGCGCCAGCAAGGCCGGGACTAGCGTCGATGAGCAGTTCTTC. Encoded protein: CASKAGTSVDEQFF.

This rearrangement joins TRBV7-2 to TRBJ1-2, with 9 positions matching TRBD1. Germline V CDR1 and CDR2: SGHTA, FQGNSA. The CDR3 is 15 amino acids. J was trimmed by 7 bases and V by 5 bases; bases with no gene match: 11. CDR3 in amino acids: CASSPDTTGGSGYTF. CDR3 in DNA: TGTGCCAGCAGCCCAGACACGACAGGGGGTAGTGGCTACACCTTC.

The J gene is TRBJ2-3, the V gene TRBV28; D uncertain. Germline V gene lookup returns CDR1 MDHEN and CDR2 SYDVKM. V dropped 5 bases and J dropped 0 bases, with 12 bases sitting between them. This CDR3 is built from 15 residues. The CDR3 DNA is TGTGCCAGCAGTCTCCCCTTCGGGAGCACAGATACGCAGTATTTT. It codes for CASSLPFGSTDTQYF.

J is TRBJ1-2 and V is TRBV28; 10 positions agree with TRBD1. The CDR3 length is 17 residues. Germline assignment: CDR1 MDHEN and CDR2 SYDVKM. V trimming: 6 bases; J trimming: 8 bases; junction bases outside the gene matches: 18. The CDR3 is CASSRTILDRGRFGYTF. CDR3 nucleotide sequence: TGTGCCAGCAGCCGAACAATCCTTGACAGGGGGCGTTTCGGCTACACCTTC.

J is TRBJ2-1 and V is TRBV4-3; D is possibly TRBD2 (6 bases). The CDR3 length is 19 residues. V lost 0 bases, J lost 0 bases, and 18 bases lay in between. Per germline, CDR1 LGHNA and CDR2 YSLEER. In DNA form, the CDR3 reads TGCGCCAGCAGCCAAGATCTCGTGGCGGGATTAAGCTCCTACAATGAGCAGTTCTTC. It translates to CASSQDLVAGLSSYNEQFF.

CDR3 sequence: CASSPRTGVIYEQYF. DNA of the CDR3: TGCGCCAGCAGCCCAAGGACAGGGGTAATCTACGAGCAGTACTTC. The chain recombines TRBV5-1 with TRBJ2-7; 9 nucleotides agree with TRBD1. The CDR3 has 15 residues. Per the germline V gene, CDR1 is SGHRS and CDR2 is YFSETQ. Unmatched junction bases numbered 8, after V lost 4 bases and J lost 3 bases.

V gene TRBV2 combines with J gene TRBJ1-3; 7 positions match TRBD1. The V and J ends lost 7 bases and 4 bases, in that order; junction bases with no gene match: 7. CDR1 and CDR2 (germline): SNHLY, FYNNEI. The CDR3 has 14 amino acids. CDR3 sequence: CASTSMTGGNTIYF. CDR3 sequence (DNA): TGTGCCAGCACATCGATGACAGGGGGAAACACCATATATTTT. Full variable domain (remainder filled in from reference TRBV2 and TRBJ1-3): EPEVTQTPSHQVTQMGQEVILRCVPISNHLYFYWYRQILGQKVEFLVSFYNNEISEKSEIFDDQFSVERPDGSNFTLKIRSTKLEDSAMYFCASTSMTGGNTIYFGEGSWLTVV.

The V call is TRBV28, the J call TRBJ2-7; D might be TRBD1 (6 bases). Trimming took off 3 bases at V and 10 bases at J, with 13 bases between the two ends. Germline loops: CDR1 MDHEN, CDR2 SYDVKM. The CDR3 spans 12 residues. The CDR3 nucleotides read TGTGCCAGCAGTTTGGAAAGGGGGAAACAGTACTTC. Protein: CASSLERGKQYF.

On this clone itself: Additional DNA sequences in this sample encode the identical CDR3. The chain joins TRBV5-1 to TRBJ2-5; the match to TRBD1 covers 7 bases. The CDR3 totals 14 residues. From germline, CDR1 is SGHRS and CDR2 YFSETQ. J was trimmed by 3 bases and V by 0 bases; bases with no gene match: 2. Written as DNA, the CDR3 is TGCGCCAGCAGCTTGGCGGGGACAGAAGAGACCCAGTACTTC. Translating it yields CASSLAGTEETQYF.

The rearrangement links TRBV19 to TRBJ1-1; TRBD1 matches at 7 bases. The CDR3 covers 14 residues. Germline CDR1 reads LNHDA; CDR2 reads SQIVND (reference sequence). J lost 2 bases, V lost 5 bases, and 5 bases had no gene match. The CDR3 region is CASSVNRGNTEAFF. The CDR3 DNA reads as TGTGCCAGTAGTGTCAACAGGGGAAACACTGAAGCTTTCTTT.

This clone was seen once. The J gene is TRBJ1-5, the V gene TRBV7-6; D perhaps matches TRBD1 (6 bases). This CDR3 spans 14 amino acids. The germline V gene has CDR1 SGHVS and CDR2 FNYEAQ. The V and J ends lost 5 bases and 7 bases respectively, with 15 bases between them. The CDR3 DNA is TGTGCCAGCAGCGCACAACAGGGTGCGCAGCCCCAGCATTTT. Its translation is CASSAQQGAQPQHF.

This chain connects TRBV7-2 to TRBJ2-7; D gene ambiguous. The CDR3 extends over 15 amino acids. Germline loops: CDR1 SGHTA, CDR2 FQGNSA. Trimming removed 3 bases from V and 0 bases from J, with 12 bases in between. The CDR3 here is CASSFGLASSYEQYF. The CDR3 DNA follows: TGTGCCAGCAGCTTCGGTCTCGCGTCCTCCTACGAGCAGTACTTC.

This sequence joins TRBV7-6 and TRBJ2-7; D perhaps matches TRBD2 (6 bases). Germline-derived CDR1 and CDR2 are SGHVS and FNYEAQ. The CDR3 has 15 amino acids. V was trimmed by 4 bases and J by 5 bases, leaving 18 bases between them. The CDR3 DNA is TGTGCCAGCAGCTCCTGGGCCCTGGGGGGAGACGAGCAGTACTTC. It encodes CASSSWALGGDEQYF.

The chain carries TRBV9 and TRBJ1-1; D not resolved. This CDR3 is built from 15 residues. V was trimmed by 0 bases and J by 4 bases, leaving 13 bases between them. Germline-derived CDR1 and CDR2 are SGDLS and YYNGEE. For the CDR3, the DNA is TGTGCCAGCAGCGTAGTAACGGACGGTGGCACTGAAGCTTTCTTT. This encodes CASSVVTDGGTEAFF.

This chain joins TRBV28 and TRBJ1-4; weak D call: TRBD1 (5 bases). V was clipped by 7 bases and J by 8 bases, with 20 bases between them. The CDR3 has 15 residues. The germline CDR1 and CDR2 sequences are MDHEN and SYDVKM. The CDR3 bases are TGTGCCAGCACGCGGTTAGGGGTCCGGGCCGAAAAACTGTTTTTT. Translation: CASTRLGVRAEKLFF.

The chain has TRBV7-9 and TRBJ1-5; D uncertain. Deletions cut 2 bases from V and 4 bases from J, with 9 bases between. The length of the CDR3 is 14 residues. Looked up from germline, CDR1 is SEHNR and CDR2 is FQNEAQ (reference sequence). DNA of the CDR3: TGTGCCAGCAGCTTATCAACAGTAAATCAGCCCCAGCATTTT. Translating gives CASSLSTVNQPQHF. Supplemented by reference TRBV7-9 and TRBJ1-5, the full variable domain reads DTGVSQNPRHKITKRGQNVTFRCDPISEHNRLYWYRQTLGQGPEFLTYFQNEAQLEKSRLLSDRFSAERPKGSFSTLEIQRTEQGDSAMYLCASSLSTVNQPQHFGDGTRLSIL.

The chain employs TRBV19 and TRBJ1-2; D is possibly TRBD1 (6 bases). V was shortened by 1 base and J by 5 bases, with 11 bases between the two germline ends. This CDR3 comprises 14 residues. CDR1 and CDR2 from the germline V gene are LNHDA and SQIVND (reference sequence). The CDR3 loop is CASSIGRGFYGYTF. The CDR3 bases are TGTGCCAGTAGTATAGGCAGGGGTTTTTATGGCTACACCTTC.